The clone carrying this TCR beta chain occurred a few times. The antigen remains unidentified. The junction differs from germline at one of its ends, possibly a read error. The CDR3 spans 15 residues. Germline V gene lookup returns CDR1 SGHAT and CDR2 FQNNGV. This sample was included in a study of tumor-infiltrating lymphocytes in primary liver carcinoma. Background on the study: Ranging in age from 30 to 69 years, the patients were men and women.

The investigators made TCR beta cDNA from approximately 0.5 ug total RNA, using a constant-region primer. TCR beta libraries came from three nested multiplex PCR rounds using slightly modified ARM-PCR. Use of TRBV1-TRBV30 forward primers with a C-beta reverse primer characterized the first two PCR rounds, which lasted about 10 cycles each. Each CDR3 protein gets one entry after TCRdb re-called the multiplex PCR reads with MiXCR. The sample lists about 96,000 distinct CDR3 sequences, about 70% occurring once. From unsorted bulk tissue weighing about 17-30 mg, DNA and RNA were co-extracted. Patients had chronic HBV infection and were treatment-naive. General study points: Blood's top-250-clone fraction was significantly lower than that of tumors (p = 0.039). Tumor region pairs outstripped tumor-adjacent and tumor-blood pairs in overlap.

Sequencing was performed on tumor-adjacent normal liver tissue. This TCR was recovered from a man aged 35 to 55 with primary liver carcinoma and hepatitis B virus infection. V and J are TRBV11-2 and TRBJ2-2; D unclear. The CDR3 coding sequence is TGTGTCAGCAGCCCTGAGCGCGCGAACACCGGGGAGCTGTTTTTT. Translating it yields CVSSPERANTGELFF. The variable domain in full, completed from reference TRBV11-2 and TRBJ2-2, reads EAGVAQSPRYKIIEKRQSVAFWCNPISGHATLYWYQQILGQGPKLLIQFQNNGVVDDSQLPKDRFSAERLKGVDSTLKIQPAKLEDSAVYLCVSSPERANTGELFFGEGSRLTVL.